These 6 T cell receptor beta chains came from one sample sequenced in a study of T cell responses to AZD1222 COVID-19 vaccine. Sequenced by immunoSEQ multiplex PCR; TCRdb stores in-frame clones only, minus some. There are some 180,000 clones in the sample; almost 90% occur only once, and about 0.49% lies in the top ten. The specimen was peripheral blood, collected on day 0 of AZD1222 vaccination. The receptors stem from an adult in good health.

The chain couples TRBV5-1 to TRBJ2-5; no definite D call. This CDR3 spans 13 amino acids. The germline V and J ends were trimmed by 0 bases and 5 bases, with 8 bases remaining between them. CDR1 and CDR2 (germline): SGHRS, YFSETQ. The DNA for the CDR3 is TGCGCCAGCAGCTTGGGGGTCAGGGAGACCCAGTACTTC. It specifies CASSLGVRETQYF.

This chain links TRBV28 with TRBJ2-7; D remains unclear. The CDR3 has 13 residues. Germline V gives CDR1 MDHEN, CDR2 SYDVKM. Trimming removed 1 base from V and 7 bases from J, with 11 bases in between. In nucleotides, the CDR3 is TGTGCCAGCAGTTTATCCAGACTTGCAGAGCAGTACTTC. It specifies CASSLSRLAEQYF.

The J gene is TRBJ2-7, the V gene TRBV6-2 or TRBV6-3, with unresolved D. Deletions cut 0 bases from V and 6 bases from J, with 15 bases between. The CDR3 spans 15 residues. The germline V gene has CDR1 MNHEY and CDR2 SVGEGT. This CDR3 reads CASSYSVREPGEQYF. DNA for the CDR3: TGTGCCAGCAGTTACTCGGTACGAGAACCAGGCGAGCAGTACTTC.

The genes are TRBV2 and TRBJ1-4, with D possibly TRBD1 on 5 matching bases. CDR1 and CDR2 from the germline V gene are SNHLY and FYNNEI. V lost 7 bases, J lost 5 bases, and 11 bases lay in between. This CDR3 has 13 amino acids. The CDR3 nucleotides are TGTGCCAGCACCCTGGGGGGGAATGAAAAACTGTTTTTT. Translating gives CASTLGGNEKLFF.

This clone was observed a single time. The chain carries TRBV19 and TRBJ2-5, with D perhaps matching TRBD2 (6 bases). CDR3 length: 15 residues. V was cut by 5 bases and J by 4 bases, with 17 bases left in between. The germline V gene has CDR1 LNHDA and CDR2 SQIVND (reference sequence). The CDR3, as DNA: TGTGCCAGTAGTCTCCAAGAGCGGGTGGGAGAGACCCAGTACTTC. It translates to CASSLQERVGETQYF.

The chain carries TRBV25-1 and TRBJ2-5; TRBD2 is a possible D gene (5 bases). Germline V gene data show CDR1 as MGHDK and CDR2 as SYGVNS. The CDR3 is made up of 12 amino acids. Trimming cost V 6 bases and J 2 bases, with 7 bases left between them. The chain's CDR3 is CASRREQETQYF. DNA for the CDR3: TGTGCCAGCAGGAGGGAACAAGAGACCCAGTACTTC.